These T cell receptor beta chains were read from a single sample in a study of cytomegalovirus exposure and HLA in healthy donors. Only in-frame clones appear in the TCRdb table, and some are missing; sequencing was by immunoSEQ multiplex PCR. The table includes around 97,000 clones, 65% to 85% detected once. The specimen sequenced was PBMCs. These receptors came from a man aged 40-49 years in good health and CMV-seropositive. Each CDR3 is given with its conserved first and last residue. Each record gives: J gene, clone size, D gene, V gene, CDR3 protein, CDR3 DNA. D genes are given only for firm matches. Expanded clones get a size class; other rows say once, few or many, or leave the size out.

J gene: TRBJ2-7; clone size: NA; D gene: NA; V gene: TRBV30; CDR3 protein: CAWSVMRTVTEQYF; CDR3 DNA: TGTGCCTGGAGTGTGATGCGGACAGTCACCGAGCAGTACTTC
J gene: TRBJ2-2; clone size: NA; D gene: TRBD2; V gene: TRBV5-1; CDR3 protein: CASSLGAGMPGELFF; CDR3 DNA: TGCGCCAGCAGCTTGGGAGCGGGGATGCCCGGGGAGCTGTTTTTT
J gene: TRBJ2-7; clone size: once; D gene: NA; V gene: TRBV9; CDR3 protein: CASSVTGSSYEQYF; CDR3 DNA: TGTGCCAGCAGCGTAACGGGGAGCTCCTACGAGCAGTACTTC
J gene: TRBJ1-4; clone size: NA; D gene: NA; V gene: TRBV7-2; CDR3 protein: CASSSNSGLSYEKLFF; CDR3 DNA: TGTGCCAGCAGCTCAAATTCAGGGCTCTCCTATGAAAAACTGTTTTTT
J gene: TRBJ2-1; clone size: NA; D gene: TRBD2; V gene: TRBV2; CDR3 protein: CAGTSVVYEQFF; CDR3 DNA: TGTGCCGGGACTAGTGTCGTCTATGAGCAGTTCTTC
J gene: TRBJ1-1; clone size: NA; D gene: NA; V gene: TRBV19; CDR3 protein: CASSNRVDTEAFF; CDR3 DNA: TGTGCCAGTAGTAACAGGGTTGACACTGAAGCTTTCTTT
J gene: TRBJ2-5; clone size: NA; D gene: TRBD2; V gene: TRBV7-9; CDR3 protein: CASSFLPSGSHPETQYF; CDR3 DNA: TGTGCCAGCAGCTTCCTTCCCAGCGGGAGTCACCCGGAGACCCAGTACTTC
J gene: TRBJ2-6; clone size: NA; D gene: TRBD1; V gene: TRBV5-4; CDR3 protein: CASSATGGRLGGANVLTF; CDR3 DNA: TGTGCCAGCAGCGCCACAGGGGGGAGGCTCGGTGGGGCCAACGTCCTGACTTTC
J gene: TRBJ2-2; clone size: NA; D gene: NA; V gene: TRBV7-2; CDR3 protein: CASSLVAIGELFF; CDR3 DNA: TGTGCCAGCAGCTTAGTAGCTATTGGGGAGCTGTTTTTT
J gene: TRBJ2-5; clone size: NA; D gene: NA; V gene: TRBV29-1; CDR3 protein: CSVRRGSRKETQYF; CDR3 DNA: TGCAGCGTTCGGAGGGGTTCGAGAAAAGAGACCCAGTACTTC
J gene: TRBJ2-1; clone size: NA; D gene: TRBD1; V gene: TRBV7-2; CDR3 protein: CASKPDRGGYNEQFF; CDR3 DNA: TGTGCCAGCAAACCCGACAGGGGAGGCTACAATGAGCAGTTCTTC
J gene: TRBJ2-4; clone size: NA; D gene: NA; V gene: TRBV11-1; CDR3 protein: CASSLDGGKNIQYF; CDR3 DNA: TGTGCCAGCAGCCTAGACGGAGGCAAAAACATTCAGTACTTC
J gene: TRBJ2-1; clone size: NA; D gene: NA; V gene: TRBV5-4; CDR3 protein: CASSLAAEGGDEQFF; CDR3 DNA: TGTGCCAGCAGCTTGGCGGCGGAAGGCGGGGATGAGCAGTTCTTC
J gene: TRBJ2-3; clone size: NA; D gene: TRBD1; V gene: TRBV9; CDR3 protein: CASSVYQGATDTQYF; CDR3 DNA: TGTGCCAGCAGCGTATACCAGGGGGCCACAGATACGCAGTATTTT
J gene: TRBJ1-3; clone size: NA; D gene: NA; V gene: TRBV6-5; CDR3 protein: CASSYGLGGSGNTIYF; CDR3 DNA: TGTGCCAGCAGTTACGGCCTCGGGGGGTCCGGAAACACCATATATTTT
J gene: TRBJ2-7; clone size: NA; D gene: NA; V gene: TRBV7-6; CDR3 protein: CASSLGGGESEQYF; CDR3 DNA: TGTGCCAGCAGCTTAGGAGGGGGTGAAAGCGAGCAGTACTTC
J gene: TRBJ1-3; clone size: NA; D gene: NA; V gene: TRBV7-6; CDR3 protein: CASSLDSGIGNTIYF; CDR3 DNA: TGTGCCAGCAGCTTAGATTCAGGCATCGGAAACACCATATATTTT
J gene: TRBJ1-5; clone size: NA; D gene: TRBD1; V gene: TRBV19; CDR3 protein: CASSTRQGRNQPQHF; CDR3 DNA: TGTGCCAGTAGTACGCGACAGGGGCGGAATCAGCCCCAGCATTTT
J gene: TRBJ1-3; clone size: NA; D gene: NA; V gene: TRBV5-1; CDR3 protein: CASSRSGAGGNTIYF; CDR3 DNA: TGCGCCAGCAGCCGTAGCGGCGCTGGGGGAAACACCATATATTTT
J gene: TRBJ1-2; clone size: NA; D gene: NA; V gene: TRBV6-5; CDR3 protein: CASSYENPRNGYTF; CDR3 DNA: TGTGCCAGCAGTTACGAGAATCCGAGAAATGGCTACACCTTC
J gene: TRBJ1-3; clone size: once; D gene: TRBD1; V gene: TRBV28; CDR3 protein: CASHRGNSGNTIYF; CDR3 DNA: TGTGCCAGTCACAGGGGAAACTCTGGAAACACCATATATTTT
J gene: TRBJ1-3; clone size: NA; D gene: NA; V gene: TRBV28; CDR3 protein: CASSLTDRNTIYF; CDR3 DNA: TGTGCCAGCAGTTTAACAGACAGAAACACCATATATTTT
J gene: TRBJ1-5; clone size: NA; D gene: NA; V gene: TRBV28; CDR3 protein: CASDRTSNQPQHF; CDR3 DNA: TGTGCCAGCGACAGGACGAGCAATCAGCCCCAGCATTTT
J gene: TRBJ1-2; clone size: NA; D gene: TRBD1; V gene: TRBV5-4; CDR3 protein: CASSPEGTGGWGYTF; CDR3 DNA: TGTGCCAGCAGCCCGGAAGGGACAGGGGGCTGGGGCTACACCTTC
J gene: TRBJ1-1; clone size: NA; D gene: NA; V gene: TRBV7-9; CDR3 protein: CASSRQAMNTEAFF; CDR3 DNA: TGTGCCAGCAGCCGACAGGCTATGAACACTGAAGCTTTCTTT
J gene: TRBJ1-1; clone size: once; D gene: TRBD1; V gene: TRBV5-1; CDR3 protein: CASSMTGGTEAFF; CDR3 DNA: TGCGCCAGCAGCATGACAGGGGGTACTGAAGCTTTCTTT
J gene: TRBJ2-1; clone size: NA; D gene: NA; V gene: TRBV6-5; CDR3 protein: CASSYPTSANEQFF; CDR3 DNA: TGTGCCAGCAGTTACCCGACTAGTGCCAATGAGCAGTTCTTC
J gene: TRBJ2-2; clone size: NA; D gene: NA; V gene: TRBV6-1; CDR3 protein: CASSEVGPGDGELFF; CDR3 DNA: TGTGCCAGCAGTGAAGTAGGTCCAGGGGACGGGGAGCTGTTTTTT
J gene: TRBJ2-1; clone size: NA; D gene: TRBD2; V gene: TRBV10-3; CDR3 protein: CAISGGERGYEQFF; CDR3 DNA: TGTGCCATCAGTGGCGGTGAGCGGGGGTATGAGCAGTTCTTC
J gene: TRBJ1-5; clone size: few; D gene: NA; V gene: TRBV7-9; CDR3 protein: CSSSSGPGRVISNQPQHF; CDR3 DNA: TGTTCCAGCAGCTCTGGGCCGGGAAGGGTAATCAGCAATCAGCCCCAGCATTTT
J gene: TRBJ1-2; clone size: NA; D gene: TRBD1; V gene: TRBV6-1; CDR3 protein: CASSAGQANYGYTF; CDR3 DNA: TGTGCCAGCAGTGCCGGACAGGCTAACTATGGCTACACCTTC
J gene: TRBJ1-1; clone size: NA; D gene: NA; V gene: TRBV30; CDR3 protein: CAWSTRMNTEAFF; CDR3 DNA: TGTGCCTGGTCAACTAGGATGAACACTGAAGCTTTCTTT
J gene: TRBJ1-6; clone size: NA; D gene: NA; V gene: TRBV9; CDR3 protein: CASSVLRYNSPLHF; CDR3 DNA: TGTGCCAGCAGCGTACTCAGATATAATTCACCCCTCCACTTT
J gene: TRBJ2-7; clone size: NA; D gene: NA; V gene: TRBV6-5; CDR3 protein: CASSRQPSAYEQYF; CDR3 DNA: TGTGCCAGCTCCCGACAGCCTTCTGCCTACGAGCAGTACTTC
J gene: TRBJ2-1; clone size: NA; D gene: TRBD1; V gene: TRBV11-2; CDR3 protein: CASSSRQGAGEQFF; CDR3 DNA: TGTGCCAGCAGCTCTCGACAGGGGGCCGGTGAGCAGTTCTTC
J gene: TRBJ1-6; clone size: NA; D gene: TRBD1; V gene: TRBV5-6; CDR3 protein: CASSLGQGTNSPLHF; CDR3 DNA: TGTGCCAGCAGCTTGGGACAGGGGACTAATTCACCCCTCCACTTT
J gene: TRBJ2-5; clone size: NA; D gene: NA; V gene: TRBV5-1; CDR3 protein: CASSGGSGYQETQYF; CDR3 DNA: TGCGCCAGCAGCGGGGGGTCGGGATACCAAGAGACCCAGTACTTC
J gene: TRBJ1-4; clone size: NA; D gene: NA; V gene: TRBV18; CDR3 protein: CASSPRAGIRHATNEKLFF; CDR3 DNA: TGTGCCAGCTCCCCGAGGGCTGGCATTCGGCATGCAACTAATGAAAAACTGTTTTTT
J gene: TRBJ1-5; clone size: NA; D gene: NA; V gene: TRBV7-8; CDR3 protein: CASSKQGSGDQPQHF; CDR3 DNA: TGTGCCAGCAGTAAACAGGGTTCTGGAGATCAGCCCCAGCATTTT
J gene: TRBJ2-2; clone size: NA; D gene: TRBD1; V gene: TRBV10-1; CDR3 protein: CASSADRATGELFF; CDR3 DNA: TGCGCCAGCAGTGCGGACAGGGCCACCGGGGAGCTGTTTTTT
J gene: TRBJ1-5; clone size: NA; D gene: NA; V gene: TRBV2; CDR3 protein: CASNREYNQPQHF; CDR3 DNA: TGTGCTAGCAACCGGGAGTACAATCAGCCCCAGCATTTT
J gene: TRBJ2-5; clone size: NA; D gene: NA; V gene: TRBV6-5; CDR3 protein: CASSFVAGPETQYF; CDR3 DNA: TGTGCCAGCAGTTTCGTCGCAGGGCCGGAGACCCAGTACTTC
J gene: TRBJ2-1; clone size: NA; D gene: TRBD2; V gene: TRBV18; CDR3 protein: CASSPPPAGTKVSNEQFF; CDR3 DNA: TGTGCCAGCTCACCACCTCCGGCAGGGACTAAGGTCTCTAATGAGCAGTTCTTC
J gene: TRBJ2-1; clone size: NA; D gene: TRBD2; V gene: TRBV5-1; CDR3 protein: CASTLWTSGTVNEQFF; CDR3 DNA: TGCGCCAGCACCCTTTGGACTAGCGGGACTGTCAATGAGCAGTTCTTC